A single T cell receptor (beta chain) is shown here with its context. Its cognate antigen has yet to be identified. There are no base qualities to consult, and no much larger clone falls within one base. This record comes from a study of control samples from healthy donors and cancer patients (dated by TCRdb to about 2020). The germline V gene supplies CDR1 MGHRA and CDR2 YSYEKL. Inclusive of the bounding cysteine and phenylalanine, the CDR3 is 19 residues long. The sequence is cut down to CDR3 DNA, 57 bases in frame from base 1. V is pruned by 2 bases and J by 5 bases, leaving 20 bases of the junction without a gene match. Preparation of the library involved the immunoSEQ multiplex PCR assay. The table comes from immuneACCESS by way of TCRdb, which keeps in-frame sequences with V and J called. Part of the clones is missing from these tables; in studies checked, under half for an unresolved V gene and the rest for unknown reasons. The sample table shows fewer than 200,000 clones, and 70% to 90% are seen once. About 5.3% of the sample is taken by the ten largest.

This receptor was obtained from a woman in her twenties or thirties in good health. The sequence joins TRBV4-1 to TRBJ2-7; 8 bases in the junction line up with TRBD1. The specimen sequenced was blood. The sequenced DNA is TGCGCCAGCAGCCAACTCTTCTTAGGGACAGGACCCCGAATGGACGAGCAGTACTTC. This gives the protein CASSQLFLGTGPRMDEQYF.